This entry is about one T cell receptor beta chain. Antigen specificity is unknown. The data stem from a study of cytomegalovirus exposure and HLA in healthy donors. The wider study: Falling in the Caucasian-associated ancestry cluster were 81% of a few hundred genotyped donors. Study results and limitations: In terms of immune exposure information, only CMV serostatus was available. According to the study, 150 to 200 TCR beta chains were cytomegalovirus-associated.

Researchers ran the PCR with 60 Vbeta and 13 Jbeta primers. The assay was immunoSEQ multiplex PCR, and TCRdb's table has in-frame clones only and misses some. The data contain around 50,000 clones, 80% of them singletons. The CDR3 is 15 amino acids. V was cut by 3 bases and J by 4 bases, with 14 bases left in between. The germline CDR1 and CDR2 sequences are SGDLS and YYNGEE. The J gene is TRBJ1-3, the V gene TRBV9; D uncertain. Sequencing was performed on PBMCs. The sequence derives from a man aged 25-45 years in good health and CMV-seropositive. The CDR3 DNA reads TGTGCCAGCAGCGCCTCTCCCGGTAACGGAAACACCATATATTTT. Amino acid sequence: CASSASPGNGNTIYF.